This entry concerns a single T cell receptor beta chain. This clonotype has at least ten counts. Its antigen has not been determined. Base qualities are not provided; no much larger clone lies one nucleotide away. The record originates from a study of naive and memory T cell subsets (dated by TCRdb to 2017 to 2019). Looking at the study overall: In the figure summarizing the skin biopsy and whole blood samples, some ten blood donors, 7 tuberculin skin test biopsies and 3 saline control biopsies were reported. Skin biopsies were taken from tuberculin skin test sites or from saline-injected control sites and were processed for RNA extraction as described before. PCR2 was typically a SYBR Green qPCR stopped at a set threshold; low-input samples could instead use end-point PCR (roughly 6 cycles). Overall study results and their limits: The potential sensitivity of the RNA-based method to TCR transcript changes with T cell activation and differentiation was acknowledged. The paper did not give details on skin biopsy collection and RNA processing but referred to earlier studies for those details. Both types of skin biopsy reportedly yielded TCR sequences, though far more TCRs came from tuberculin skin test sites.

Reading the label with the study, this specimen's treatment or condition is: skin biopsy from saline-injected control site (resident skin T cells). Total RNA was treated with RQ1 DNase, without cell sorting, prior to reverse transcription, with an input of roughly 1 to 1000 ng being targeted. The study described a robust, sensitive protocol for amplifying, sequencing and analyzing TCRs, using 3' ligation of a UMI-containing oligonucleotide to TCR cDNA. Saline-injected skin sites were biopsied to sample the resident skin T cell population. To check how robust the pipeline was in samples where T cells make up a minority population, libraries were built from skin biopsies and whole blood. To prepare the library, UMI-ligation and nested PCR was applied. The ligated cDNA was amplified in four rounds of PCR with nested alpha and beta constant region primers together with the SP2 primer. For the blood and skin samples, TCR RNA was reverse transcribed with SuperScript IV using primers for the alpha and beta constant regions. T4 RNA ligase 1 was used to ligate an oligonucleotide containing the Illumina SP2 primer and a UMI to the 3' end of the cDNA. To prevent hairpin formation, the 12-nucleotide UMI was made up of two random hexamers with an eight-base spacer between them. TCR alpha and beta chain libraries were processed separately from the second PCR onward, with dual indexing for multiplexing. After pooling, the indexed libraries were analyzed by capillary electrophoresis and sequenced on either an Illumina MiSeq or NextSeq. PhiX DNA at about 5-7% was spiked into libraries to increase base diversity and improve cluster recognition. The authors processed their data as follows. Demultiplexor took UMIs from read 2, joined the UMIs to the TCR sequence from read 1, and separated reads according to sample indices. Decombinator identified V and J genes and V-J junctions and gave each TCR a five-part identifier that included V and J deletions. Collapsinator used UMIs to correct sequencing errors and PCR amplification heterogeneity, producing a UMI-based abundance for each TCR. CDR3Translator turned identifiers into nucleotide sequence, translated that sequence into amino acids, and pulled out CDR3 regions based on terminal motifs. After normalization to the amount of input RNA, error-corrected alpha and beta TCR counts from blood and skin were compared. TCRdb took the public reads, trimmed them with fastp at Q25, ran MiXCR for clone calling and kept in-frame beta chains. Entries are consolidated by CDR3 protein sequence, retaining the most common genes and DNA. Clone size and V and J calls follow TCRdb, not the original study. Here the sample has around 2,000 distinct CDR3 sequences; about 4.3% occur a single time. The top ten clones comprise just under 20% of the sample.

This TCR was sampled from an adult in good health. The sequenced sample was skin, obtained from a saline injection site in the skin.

The CDR3 here reads CASSDSGRAINEQFF. The nucleotide sequence reads as follows: TGCGCCAGCAGTGATAGCGGGAGGGCGATCAATGAGCAGTTCTTC. The chain is encoded by TRBV10-1 joined to TRBJ2-1; the central 11 bases match TRBD2. Measured from the cysteine to the phenylalanine, the CDR3 is 15 residues long. Just CDR3 DNA is preserved here, 45 bases in frame from base 1. From a lookup of the germline V gene (reference sequence), CDR1 and CDR2 are WNHNN and SYGVQD. V is trimmed back by 3 bases and J by 6 bases, and the junction contains 4 bases that no gene match accounts for.